The source of this T cell receptor beta chain is a study of OX40 agonist ivuxolimab in advanced cancers. Study-level background: Hepatocellular carcinoma, melanoma, renal cell or head and neck cancer affected the dose-escalation patients.

Overall study results and limits: Antigen specificity was not determined for the expanded peripheral T cells.

The germline V gene has CDR1 SEHNR and CDR2 FQNEAQ (reference sequence). V lost 0 bases, J lost 3 bases, and 4 bases stayed unmatched. This CDR3 region has 16 residues. Some clones are missing from TCRdb's copy, which holds only in-frame ones; the method was immunoSEQ multiplex PCR. This table holds 75,000 to 100,000 clones, about 80% found once. Concerning this clone itself: Its specificity is not known.

The rearrangement links TRBV7-9 to TRBJ1-2; 10 positions agree with TRBD1. Material: CD4+ or CD8+ T cells sorted from blood, obtained in a trial of the OX40 agonist ivuxolimab. The clonotype originates from an adult with an advanced solid tumor such as melanoma, head and neck, liver or kidney cancer. The CDR3 reads CASSLALTGGDYGYTF. The CDR3 DNA is TGTGCCAGCAGCTTAGCGCTGACAGGGGGCGACTATGGCTACACCTTC. The full variable domain, completed using reference TRBV7-9 and TRBJ1-2, is DTGVSQNPRHKITKRGQNVTFRCDPISEHNRLYWYRQTLGQGPEFLTYFQNEAQLEKSRLLSDRFSAERPKGSFSTLEIQRTEQGDSAMYLCASSLALTGGDYGYTFGSGTRLTVV.